This entry lists 5 T cell receptor beta chains sequenced from one sample in a study of T cells expressing NK-cell markers. From the 5' RACE reads, TCRdb lists one entry per CDR3 protein and no DNA. The sample totals roughly 450,000 distinct CDR3 sequences; its top ten clones hold 1.4% to 1.5%. Sequencing was done on a sample of blood T cells: a sorted CD56 or NKG2C T cell subset, CD4+ or CD8+ T cells, or bulk PBMC T cells (not recorded which). The receptors were gathered from a woman between 50 and 59 years old in good health.

V and J are TRBV11-3 and TRBJ2-2. The CDR3 sequence is 13 residues long. The germline V gene encodes CDR1 SGHNT and CDR2 YENEEA. The CDR3 spells CASSLVKTGELFF.

The chain carries TRBV7-8 and TRBJ2-1; TCRdb's D call, TRBD2, is unchecked because there is no DNA. Germline V CDR1 and CDR2: SGHVS, FQNEAQ. This CDR3 has 18 amino acids. The CDR3 loop reads CASGSLLTSGRSYNEQFF.

The V gene is TRBV21-1, the J gene TRBJ2-1; without DNA, the TCRdb call of TRBD1 cannot be checked. TRBV21-1 is noted as a pseudogene. There are 18 residues in the CDR3. The chain's CDR3 is CASSFHFERGTGIDEQFF.

The CDR3 reads CASSLNSAGGSPLHF. The V call is TRBV5-1, the J call TRBJ1-6; TCRdb indicates TRBD1, and absent DNA this call remains unverified. The CDR3 contains 15 residues. Germline-derived CDR1 and CDR2 are SGHRS and YFSETQ.

This chain links TRBV12-3 or TRBV12-4 with TRBJ1-5; TCRdb returns TRBD1, unconfirmable since there is no DNA. The CDR3 loop spans 15 amino acids. CDR3 protein: CASSLDRGGNQPQHF.